This T cell receptor beta chain was sequenced in a study of T cells in Graves' hyperthyroidism and ophthalmopathy. Diagnoses used clinical symptoms, serum thyroxine and TRAb, thyroid ultrasound and orbital computed tomography. The source of the PBMCs was less than 12 ml of fresh peripheral blood. Many counts were recorded for this clonotype. The CDR3 contains 13 residues. CDR1 and CDR2 (germline): MNHEY, SMNVEV (reference sequence). V lost 5 bases, J lost 6 bases, and 14 bases lay in between. Using RNA transcripts as the source, TCR beta CDR3 regions were amplified. TCR CDR3 underwent first-round RT-PCR with the HTBI primer set. TCRdb re-called the multiplex PCR reads with MiXCR, one entry per CDR3 protein. The sample lists a few hundred thousand distinct CDR3 sequences, 21% occurring once.

The clonotype originates from a woman aged 50 to 60 with Graves' hyperthyroidism. The sample was blood. V gene TRBV27 combines with J gene TRBJ2-7; D may be TRBD1 (5 bases). The CDR3 nucleotides read TGTGCCAGCAGTATCGCAGGGTGGGGCGAGCAGTACTTC. This sequence encodes CASSIAGWGEQYF.